This TCR beta chain was sequenced during a study of blood T cell repertoires in COVID-19. In the study's own analysis: Estimation of nucleated cell counts was performed using reference gene primer amplification. The repertoire was sequenced with immunoSEQ multiplex PCR; TCRdb's copy has only in-frame clones and lacks some. D and trimming come from the DNA, and the V and J calls and clone size come from that table. This sample has around 140,000 clones, with around 80% found just once. The CDR3 loop spans 15 amino acids. From germline, CDR1 is MDHEN and CDR2 SYDVKM. V shed 5 bases, J shed 1 base, and the junction held 7 bases outside the gene matches.

This sequence originates from a woman between 45 and 65 years old who had recovered from COVID-19. Sequencing was performed on PBMCs or T cells enriched from blood (not recorded which). This rearrangement joins TRBV28 to TRBJ2-5; TRBD1 matches 7 bases. CDR3 region: CASSGTATGQETQYF. Here the CDR3 DNA reads TGTGCCAGCAGTGGGACAGCCACGGGCCAAGAGACCCAGTACTTC.